A selection of T cell receptor beta chains follows, all from one sample in a study of CD8+CD57+ T cells in acquired aplastic anemia. TCRdb reanalysed the reads using MiXCR and keeps one entry per CDR3 protein. In the table there are 450,000 to 600,000 distinct CDR3 sequences, under 40% of which are singletons. The sequenced sample was sorted CD4+, CD8+, or CD8+CD57+ T cells (not recorded which) from PBMCs. These receptors all stem from a human donor with aplastic anemia. The CDR3 runs from the conserved cysteine through the conserved F or W. D genes are given only for firm matches. Clone size is given for some rows only: seen once, a few or many times, or a class if the clone is expanded.

cdr3_nt cdr3_aa j_call d_call v_call clone_size
TGTGCCAGCAGCTTAGACTTACGAGACAATGAGCAGTTCTTC CASSLDLRDNEQFF TRBJ2-1 - TRBV7-8 few
TGCGCCAGCAGCTTCGGACAGGACAATTCACCCCTCCACTTT CASSFGQDNSPLHF TRBJ1-6 TRBD1 TRBV5-1 many
TGTGCCAGCAGCCCCGGACGGGTGGAATCACCCCTCCACTTT CASSPGRVESPLHF TRBJ1-6 - TRBV9 many
TGTGCCACCAGTTGGGCAGGGTCAAGGGTGGGCAATCAGCCCCAGCATTTT CATSWAGSRVGNQPQHF TRBJ1-5 - TRBV24-1 -
TGTGCCAGCAGTAGCGACAGGAATAGCAATCAGCCCCAGCATTTT CASSSDRNSNQPQHF TRBJ1-5 - TRBV12-3/TRBV12-4 -
TGTGCCAGCAGCTCCGCAGGGAGCTCCTACAATGAGCAGTTCTTC CASSSAGSSYNEQFF TRBJ2-1 - TRBV7-3 -
TGCAGTGCTAAGGGCAGGGCAAACACTGAAGCTTTCTTT CSAKGRANTEAFF TRBJ1-1 - TRBV20-1 -
TGCAGCGTCGAAGACAGGAATTATGGCTACACCTTC CSVEDRNYGYTF TRBJ1-2 - TRBV29-1 -
TGTGCCAGCAGCTTGAACAGGGCTAAATCCAATGGAAAACTGTTTTTT CASSLNRAKSNGKLFF TRBJ1-4 - TRBV7-6 -
TGTGCCAGCAGTGATGGCAGGGAAAGCACAGATACGCAGTATTTT CASSDGRESTDTQYF TRBJ2-3 - TRBV2 many
TGTGCCACCAGCAGAGACGGCAGGGAGGATGAGCAGTTCTTC CATSRDGREDEQFF TRBJ2-1 - TRBV15 -
TGTGCCAGCAGTTTTGGGAGGGCCATGTATGAGCAGTTCTTC CASSFGRAMYEQFF TRBJ2-1 TRBD2 TRBV12-3/TRBV12-4 -
TGCGCCAGCAATGCCCCGGGGAATATTAACACCATATATTTT CASNAPGNINTIYF TRBJ1-3 - TRBV10-2 many
TGTGCCAGCAGCTTAGGTTTACCTACGAGAGCTTTCTTT CASSLGLPTRAFF TRBJ1-1 - TRBV7-9 -
TGTGCCAGCAGCAACGGGACAGGAATCTATGGCTACACCTTC CASSNGTGIYGYTF TRBJ1-2 TRBD1 TRBV5-4 -
TGTGCCACCAGCAGAGATTGGGGGGTTTCTAACACCGGGGAGCTGTTTTTT CATSRDWGVSNTGELFF TRBJ2-2 - TRBV15 -
TGCAGTGTTCCGGACGGCTACTATGGCTACACCTTC CSVPDGYYGYTF TRBJ1-2 - TRBV20-1 many
TGCGCCAGCAGCCAAGATTTGGGTGCACGAGATCAGCCCCAGCATTTT CASSQDLGARDQPQHF TRBJ1-5 - TRBV4-3 few
TGCGCCAGCAGCCCCACGACGGGGGTCGGCTATGGCTACACCTTC CASSPTTGVGYGYTF TRBJ1-2 - TRBV5-1 -